Here is one T cell receptor (beta chain) with its context. In this sample, this clonotype turned up a few times. Its antigen has not been determined. Per-nucleotide qualities are absent, and no much larger clonotype sits a single base away. CDR1 and CDR2 were assigned from the germline V gene as ENHRY and SYGVKD. Counted from cysteine to phenylalanine, this CDR3 has 16 amino acids. Only the CDR3 DNA is retained, 48 bases long and in frame from the first base. Clipping removes 7 bases from V and 2 bases from J, with 6 as the unmatched junction base count. These data come from a study of identical twins (dated by TCRdb to the mid-2010s). Notes on the research overall: TCR alpha and beta repertoires from monozygotic twins, unrelated adults of various ages and cord blood were deep-sequenced to test whether fetal clonotypes persist. To rule out contamination, replicate twin experiments were performed at different times with different library preparation protocols. Overall study outcomes, separate from this receptor: In monozygotic twins, recombination models systematically underestimated out-of-frame TCR alpha sharing, but the models matched the sharing seen between unrelated individuals. Fewer insertions were carried by abundant cord blood beta clonotypes, a similar but weaker trend appeared in young adult naive repertoires, and no such trend appeared in memory repertoires. Because the same donors could not be followed over many years, conclusions were based on cross-sectional statistical analysis. Zero-insertion analyses could be partly confounded by invariant T cells such as MAIT and iNKT, although diverse VJ usage argued against such confounding for most clonotypes. Compared with coincidental sharing between unrelated individuals, out-of-frame TCR alpha sequences shared between twins had an excess of sequences with low generation probability. In beta out-of-frame sequences, excess twin sharing was weaker, because having fewer shared sequences lowered the signal-to-noise ratio.

All donors were healthy Caucasians. The twin cohort consisted of three pairs of female monozygotic twins, all aged about 18 to 29 years. CD4+ and CD8+ T cell populations were isolated with positive isolation kits from Invitrogen. Library creation used 5' RACE. The sequencer was an Illumina HiSeq 2000. A universal primer binding site was introduced by template switching, and a unique molecular identifier was present in the final cDNA, enabling accurate counting of TCR cDNA molecules. Specific primers in the conserved constant-segment region were used to synthesize first-strand cDNA for TCR alpha and beta chains. To control for contamination, every cDNA library was double barcoded, receiving both a SMART-Mk sample barcode and Illumina barcodes. TruSeq adapter sequences and Illumina sample barcodes were added in two successive PCR steps. The Illumina HiSeq platform was used with custom primers to sequence TCR alpha and beta cDNA libraries. Concerning the study's data processing: MiGEC processed the raw reads to extract unique molecular identifiers, while MiXCR was used to determine the CDR3 positions. For each individual, recombination models were inferred using an EM algorithm with the repgenHMM and IGoR tools. The analysis of shared clonotypes was done with the tcR package in R, with sharing normalized by the product of cloneset sizes. To study raw recombination free of thymic and clonal selection effects, out-of-frame nonproductive sequences were analyzed. The public reads were run again by TCRdb, first through fastp at Q25 and then through MiXCR, and only productive beta chains were kept. All rows with the same CDR3 protein become a single entry with the most common DNA and genes. Here the V and J calls rest on TCRdb's processing, not on the authors' analysis. Across this sample there are 500,000 to 600,000 distinct CDR3 sequences, with roughly a fifth seen only once. In total, the top ten clones hold around 0.9% of the sample.

The same sample was also studied in work on T cells expressing NK-cell markers. Per that second paper: Several donors provided sorted CD3+CD56+NKG2C+, CD3+CD56+NKG2C- and CD3+CD56-NKG2C+ T-cell subsets, whose TCR beta-chain repertoires were profiled. Seven of the eight sequenced donors were HCMV-seropositive and one was HCMV-seronegative. In several experiments an anti-gammadeltaTCR antibody was added to restrict sorting to alphabetaTCR-expressing T cells. In over 5 donors, the dominant CD3+CD56+NKG2C+ clonotypes were among the top 10 CD8+ clonotypes and accounted for about 1.0-7.5% of CD8+ T cells. Those dominant clonotypes were again the most abundant among CD3+CD56-NKG2C+ cells in a handful of donors, at roughly 25-65%. It remained unclear whether the expanded NKG2C-expressing T cell clones were specific for HCMV antigens. Randomly selected healthy volunteers, three men and five women, were used as the eight sequenced donors. To determine HCMV serostatus, a commercial ELISA kit was used to detect HCMV-specific IgG in serum. MIGEC was used to demultiplex reads and group the reads by UMI, and MiTCR was used to assemble and quantify clonotypes. To exclude erroneous sequences, only TCR cDNA sequences supported by at least two reads were retained. Downstream repertoire analysis used the tcR package, and clonotypes were matched across fractions by CDR3 nucleotide sequence plus V segment. VDJmatch was used to annotate antigen specificity against VDJdb, with one amino acid substitution allowed in CDR3.

Rearrangement joined TRBV10-3 to TRBJ2-1; TRBD2 fits 12 bases in the junction. The sequence was obtained from a woman aged 18 to 35 in good health. Sequencing used CD4+ T cells sorted from blood. CDR3 loop: CAITSGGAIPYNEQFF. In nucleotides, the sequence is TGTGCCATCACTAGCGGGGGGGCCATCCCCTACAATGAGCAGTTCTTC.